This T cell receptor beta chain was recovered during a study of OX40 agonist ivuxolimab in advanced cancers. Across the whole study: Patients received ivuxolimab, an intravenous treatment, every 2 weeks at 0.01 to 10 mg/kg. Study-level findings and limits: At doses 0.1 to 3.0 mg/kg, CD4+ and CD8+ clones expanded. Mean expanded clone counts were higher in CD8+ than CD4+ T cells.

Trimming shortened V by 1 base and J by 4 bases, and 17 bases separated the two germline ends. This CDR3 region has 16 residues. Germline CDR1 SGHTA, CDR2 FQGNSA. On this clone itself: Its antigen is not known.

Some clones are missing from TCRdb's copy, which holds only in-frame ones; the method was immunoSEQ multiplex PCR. Found here are about 86,000 clones, approximately 89% of them singletons; the top ten hold less than 0.2%. Sequenced here: CD4+ or CD8+ T cells sorted from blood, sampled in a trial of the OX40 agonist ivuxolimab. The TCR sequence derives from an adult with an advanced solid tumor such as melanoma, head and neck, liver or kidney cancer. The chain employs TRBV7-2 and TRBJ2-7, with a weak D call TRBD2 (5 bases). The CDR3 sequence is CASSLGLPAAGYEQYF. The CDR3, as DNA: TGTGCCAGCAGCTTAGGACTACCCGCGGCGGGTTACGAGCAGTACTTC. The full variable domain, with the rest looked up from reference TRBV7-2 and TRBJ2-7, is GAGVSQSPSNKVTEKGKDVELRCDPISGHTALYWYRQSLGQGLEFLIYFQGNSAPDKSGLPSDRFSAERTGGSVSTLTIQRTQQEDSAVYLCASSLGLPAAGYEQYFGPGTRLTVT.